This TCR beta chain was identified in a study of cytomegalovirus exposure and HLA in healthy donors. Study-level background: The early release's HLA-typed donors yielded 80 million to 95 million unique TCRs. The study's findings and limits: Earlier analysis looked at TCR beta V segments, and most were productive about 90% or about 30% of the time.

The V and J ends lost 0 bases and 0 bases respectively, with 12 bases between them. Germline loops: CDR1 SGHTA, CDR2 FQGNSA. The CDR3 has 16 amino acids. Primers for the PCR totalled 60 Vbeta and 13 Jbeta. Sequencing used immunoSEQ multiplex PCR; TCRdb keeps in-frame clones, though not all of them. Altogether around 170,000 clones are present, around 73% being singletons, with the ten largest covering about 1.5%. To note about this clone: Its antigen remains unidentified.

The sequence was collected from a male donor in good health and CMV-seronegative. The chain joins TRBV7-2 to TRBJ2-7, with D maybe TRBD2 (6 bases). Sequencing was done on a sample of PBMCs. The CDR3 coding sequence is TGTGCCAGCAGCTTAGCGATTGGGAGGAGCTCCTACGAGCAGTACTTC. This codes for CASSLAIGRSSYEQYF.